This T cell receptor beta chain comes out of a study of shared clonotypes between healthy human individuals. The wider study: Plates per donor: three CD4 naive, three CD4 memory, two CD8 naive, one CD8 memory. Findings and limits, study-wide: Large sequencing depth failed to make sorted-subset sequencing complete, rarefaction showed. Of the naive CD4 clonotypes, around 5% were shared across several donors.

Investigators spread the genomic DNA of each subset evenly over several immunoSEQ plates. Repertoires were generated with immunoSEQ multiplex PCR, while TCRdb's copy carries only in-frame clones and drops some. The sample contains roughly 2.2 million clones, 85% to 95% of which appear only once. Turning to this clone: Its antigen is as yet unknown.

CDR1 is SQVTM, CDR2 ANQGSEA, per germline. This CDR3 region has 14 residues. The V gene is TRBV29-1, the J gene TRBJ2-5; perhaps TRBD1 as D (6 bases). With the DNA end fitting TRBJ2-7 better, the J assignment may be wrong. The sequence was obtained from a man aged 18-30 years in good health. Some clones in this sample may be carry-over from other donors' samples. The sequenced sample consisted of naive CD4+ T cells from PBMCs. Subset indicated: CD45RA+ positively selected. CDR3 sequence reads: CSAVNRVGHYEQYF. The CDR3, as DNA: TGCAGCGCGGTAAACAGGGTAGGCCACTACGAGCAGTACTTC.